This section outlines one T cell receptor (beta chain) sequence together with its context. This record comes from a study of blood T cell repertoires in COVID-19. For the study at large: T cells, B-cell-depleted T cells, or PBMCs supplied cDNA or gDNA.

In the original analysis: Estimates of nucleated cell counts were drawn from the amplification of reference gene primers. Clones were sequenced by immunoSEQ multiplex PCR, and TCRdb holds only the in-frame ones, with some missing. V, J and clone size are taken as reported in that table, and D and trimming were inferred from the DNA itself. The top ten clones hold around 11% of a sample with about 190,000 clones, over 75% of them seen once. J gave up 1 base and V 4 bases, and 6 bases lay outside the gene matches. This CDR3 region has 15 residues. CDR1 and CDR2 (germline): MNHEY, SMNVEV (reference sequence).

The sequence was obtained from a woman aged 50 to 65 with acute or convalescent COVID-19. Specimen: peripheral blood. The chain carries TRBV27 and TRBJ2-7; TRBD1 agrees at 8 bases. CDR3 nucleotides: TGTGCCAGCAGTTATGGGGGGACAGGATCCTACGAGCAGTACTTC. Protein sequence: CASSYGGTGSYEQYF.